This entry concerns a single T cell receptor (beta chain). This entry comes from a study of blood T cell repertoires in COVID-19. Study overall: From the United States, Italy and Spain came samples of acute and convalescent COVID-19. Sample material is recorded as cDNA or gDNA derived from T cells, B-cell-depleted T cells, or PBMCs.

Original processing methods: Estimated nucleated cell counts came from reference gene primer amplification. The data were produced by immunoSEQ multiplex PCR, yet TCRdb's version contains in-frame clones alone and is incomplete. V, J and clone size derive from that table, while D and trimming were established from the DNA sequence. This table has approximately 440,000 clones, approximately 89% appearing once. CDR1 and CDR2 (germline): SGDLS, YYNGEE. Trimming took 4 bases from V and 7 from J; bases not matched to a gene: 7. The CDR3 covers 14 residues. Patients in Seattle were enrolled during active infection, then followed longitudinally.

The TCR comes from a woman in her 50s with COVID-19, enrolled during active disease. The rearrangement joins TRBV9 to TRBJ1-4; 7 nucleotides match TRBD1. Sequencing was carried out using peripheral blood. The CDR3 region has the DNA TGTGCCAGCAGCCCCCGACAGGGACCTGAAAAACTGTTTTTT. As protein: CASSPRQGPEKLFF.